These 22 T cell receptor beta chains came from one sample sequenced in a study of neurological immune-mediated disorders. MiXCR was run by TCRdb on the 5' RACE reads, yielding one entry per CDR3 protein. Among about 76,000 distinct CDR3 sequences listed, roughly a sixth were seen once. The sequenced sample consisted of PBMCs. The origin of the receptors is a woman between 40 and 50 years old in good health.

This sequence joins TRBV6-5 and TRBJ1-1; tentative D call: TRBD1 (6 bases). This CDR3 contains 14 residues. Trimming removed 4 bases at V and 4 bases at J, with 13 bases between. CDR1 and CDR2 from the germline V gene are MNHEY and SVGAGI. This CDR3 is CASSLRGRGTEAFF. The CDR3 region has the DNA TGTGCCAGCAGTTTACGGGGGCGAGGCACTGAAGCTTTCTTT.

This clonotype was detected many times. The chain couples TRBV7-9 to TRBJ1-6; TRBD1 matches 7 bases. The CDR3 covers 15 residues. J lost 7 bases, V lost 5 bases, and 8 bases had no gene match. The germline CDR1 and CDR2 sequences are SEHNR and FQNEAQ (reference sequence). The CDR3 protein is CASSQGGAGNSPLHF. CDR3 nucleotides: TGTGCCAGCAGCCAAGGGGGCGCCGGGAATTCACCCCTCCACTTT.

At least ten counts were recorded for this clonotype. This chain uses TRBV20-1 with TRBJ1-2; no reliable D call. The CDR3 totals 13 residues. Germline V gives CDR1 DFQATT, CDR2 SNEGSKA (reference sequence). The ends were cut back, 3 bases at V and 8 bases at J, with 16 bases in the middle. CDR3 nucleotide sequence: TGCAGTGCTAGGAGAAACACGGGCCACGGCTACACCTTC. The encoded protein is CSARRNTGHGYTF.

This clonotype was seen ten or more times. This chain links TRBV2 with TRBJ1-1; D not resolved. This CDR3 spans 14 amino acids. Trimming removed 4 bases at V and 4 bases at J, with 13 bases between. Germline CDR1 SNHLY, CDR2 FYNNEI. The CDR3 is CASSVVGLGTEAFF. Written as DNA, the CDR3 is TGTGCCAGCAGTGTCGTGGGATTGGGCACTGAAGCTTTCTTT.

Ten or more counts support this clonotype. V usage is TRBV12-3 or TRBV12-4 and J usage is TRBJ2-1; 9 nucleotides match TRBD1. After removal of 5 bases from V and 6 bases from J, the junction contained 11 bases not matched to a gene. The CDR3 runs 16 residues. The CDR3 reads CASSKDTGGAGNEQFF. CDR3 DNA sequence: TGTGCCAGCAGTAAAGACACAGGGGGCGCGGGCAATGAGCAGTTCTTC.

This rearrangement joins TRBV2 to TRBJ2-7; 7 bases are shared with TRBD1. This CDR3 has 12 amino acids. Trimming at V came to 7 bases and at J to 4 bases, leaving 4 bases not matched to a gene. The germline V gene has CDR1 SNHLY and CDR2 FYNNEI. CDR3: CASTGQKYEQYF. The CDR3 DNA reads TGTGCCAGCACGGGACAGAAATACGAGCAGTACTTC. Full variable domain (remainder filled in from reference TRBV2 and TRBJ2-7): EPEVTQTPSHQVTQMGQEVILRCVPISNHLYFYWYRQILGQKVEFLVSFYNNEISEKSEIFDDQFSVERPDGSNFTLKIRSTKLEDSAMYFCASTGQKYEQYFGPGTRLTVT.

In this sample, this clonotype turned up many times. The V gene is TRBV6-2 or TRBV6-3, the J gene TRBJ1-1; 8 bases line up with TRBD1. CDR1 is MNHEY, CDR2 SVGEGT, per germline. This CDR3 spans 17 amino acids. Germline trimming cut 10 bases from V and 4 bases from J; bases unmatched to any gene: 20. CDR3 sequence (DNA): TGTGCCACTACCGACAACAGGGGGTGGATATCTGGCACTGAAGCTTTCTTT. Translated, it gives CATTDNRGWISGTEAFF.

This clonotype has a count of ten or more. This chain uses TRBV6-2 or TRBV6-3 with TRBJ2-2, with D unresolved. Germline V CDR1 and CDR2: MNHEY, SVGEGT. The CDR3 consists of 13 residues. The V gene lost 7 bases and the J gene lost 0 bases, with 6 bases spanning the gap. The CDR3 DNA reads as TGTGCCAGCATCCCAGCGAACACCGGGGAGCTGTTTTTT. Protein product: CASIPANTGELFF.

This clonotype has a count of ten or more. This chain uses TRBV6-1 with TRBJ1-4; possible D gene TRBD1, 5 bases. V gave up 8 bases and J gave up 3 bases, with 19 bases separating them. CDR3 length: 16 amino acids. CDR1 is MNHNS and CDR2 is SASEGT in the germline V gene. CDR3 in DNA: TGTGCCAGCCAGCTTAATGGGCAGGGTTCTAATGAAAAACTGTTTTTT. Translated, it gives CASQLNGQGSNEKLFF.

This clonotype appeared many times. The CDR3 protein is CALSDTSYEQYF. The CDR3, as DNA: TGTGCCCTCAGCGATACCTCCTACGAGCAGTACTTC. This chain links TRBV6-5 with TRBJ2-7; D remains unclear. V shed 11 bases and J shed 0 bases, with 11 bases lying between them. CDR3 length: 12 amino acids. The germline gives CDR1 MNHEY, CDR2 SVGAGI.

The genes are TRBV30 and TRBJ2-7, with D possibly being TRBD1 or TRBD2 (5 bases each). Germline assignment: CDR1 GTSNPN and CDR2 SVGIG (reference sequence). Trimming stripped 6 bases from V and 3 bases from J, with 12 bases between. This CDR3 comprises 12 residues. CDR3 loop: CACPGPSYEQYF. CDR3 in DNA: TGTGCCTGCCCGGGACCCAGCTACGAGCAGTACTTC.

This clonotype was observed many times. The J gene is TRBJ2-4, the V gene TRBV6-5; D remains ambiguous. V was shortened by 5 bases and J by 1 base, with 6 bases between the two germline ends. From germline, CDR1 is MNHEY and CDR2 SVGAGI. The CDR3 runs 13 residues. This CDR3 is CASSDGAKNIQYF. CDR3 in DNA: TGTGCCAGCAGTGACGGGGCCAAAAACATTCAGTACTTC.

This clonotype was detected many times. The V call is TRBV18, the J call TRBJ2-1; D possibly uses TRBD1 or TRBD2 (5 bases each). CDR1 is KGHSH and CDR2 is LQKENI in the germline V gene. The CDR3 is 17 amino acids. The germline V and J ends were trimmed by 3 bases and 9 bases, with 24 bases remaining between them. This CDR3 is CASSPFSGTSLAGEQFF. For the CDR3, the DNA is TGTGCCAGCTCACCGTTCAGTGGGACCTCCCTCGCCGGTGAGCAGTTCTTC. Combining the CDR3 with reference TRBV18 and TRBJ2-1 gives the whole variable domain NAGVMQNPRHLVRRRGQEARLRCSPMKGHSHVYWYRQLPEEGLKFMVYLQKENIIDESGMPKERFSAEFPKEGPSILRIQQVVRGDSAAYFCASSPFSGTSLAGEQFFGPGTRLTVL.

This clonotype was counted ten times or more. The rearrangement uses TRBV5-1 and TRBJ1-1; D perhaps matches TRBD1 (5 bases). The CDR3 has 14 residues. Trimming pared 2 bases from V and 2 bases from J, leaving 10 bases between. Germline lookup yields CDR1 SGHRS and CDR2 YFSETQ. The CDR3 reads CASSFRGINTEAFF. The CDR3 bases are TGCGCCAGCAGCTTTAGGGGCATTAACACTGAAGCTTTCTTT.

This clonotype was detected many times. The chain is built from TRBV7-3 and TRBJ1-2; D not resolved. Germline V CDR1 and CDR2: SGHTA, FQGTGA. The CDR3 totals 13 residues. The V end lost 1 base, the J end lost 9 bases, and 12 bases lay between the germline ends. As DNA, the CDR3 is TGTGCCAGCAGCTTAAACGGCGGAGGCCGCTACACCTTC. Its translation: CASSLNGGGRYTF.

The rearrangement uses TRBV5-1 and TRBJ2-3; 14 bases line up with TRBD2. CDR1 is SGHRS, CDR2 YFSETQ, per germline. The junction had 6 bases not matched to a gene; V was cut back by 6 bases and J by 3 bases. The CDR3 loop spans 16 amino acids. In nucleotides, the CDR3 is TGCGCCAGCATCTTTGGACTAGCGGGGGGTACAGATACGCAGTATTTT. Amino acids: CASIFGLAGGTDTQYF.

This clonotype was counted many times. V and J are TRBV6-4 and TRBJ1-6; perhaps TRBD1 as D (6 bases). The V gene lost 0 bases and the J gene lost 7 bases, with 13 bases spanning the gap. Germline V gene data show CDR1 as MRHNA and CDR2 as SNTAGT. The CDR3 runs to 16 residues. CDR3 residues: CASSDSNGGHNSPLHF. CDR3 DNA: TGTGCCAGCAGTGACTCCAATGGGGGGCACAATTCACCCCTCCACTTT.

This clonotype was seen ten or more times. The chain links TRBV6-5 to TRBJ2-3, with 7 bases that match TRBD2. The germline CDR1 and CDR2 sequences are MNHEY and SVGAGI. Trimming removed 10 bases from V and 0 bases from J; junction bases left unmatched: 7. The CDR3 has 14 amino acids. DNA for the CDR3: TGTGCCACCCGGGTGGGGGGGAGCACAGATACGCAGTATTTT. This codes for CATRVGGSTDTQYF.

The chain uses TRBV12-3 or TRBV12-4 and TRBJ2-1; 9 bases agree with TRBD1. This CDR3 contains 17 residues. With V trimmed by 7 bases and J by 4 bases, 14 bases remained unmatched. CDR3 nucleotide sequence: TGTGCCAGCACCTCCACAGGGCGACAGGGGGAGTACAATGAGCAGTTCTTC. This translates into CASTSTGRQGEYNEQFF.

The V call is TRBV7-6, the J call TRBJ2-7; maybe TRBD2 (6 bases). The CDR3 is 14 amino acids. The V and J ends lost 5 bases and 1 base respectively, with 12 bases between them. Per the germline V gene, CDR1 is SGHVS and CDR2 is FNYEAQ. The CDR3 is CASSPLGGSYEQYF. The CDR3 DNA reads TGTGCCAGCAGCCCTCTGGGGGGTTCCTACGAGCAGTACTTC.

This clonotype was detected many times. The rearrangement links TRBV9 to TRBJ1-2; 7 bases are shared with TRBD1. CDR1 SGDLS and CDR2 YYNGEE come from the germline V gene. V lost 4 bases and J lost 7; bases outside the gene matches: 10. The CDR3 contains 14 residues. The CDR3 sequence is CASSPKDRTGGYTF. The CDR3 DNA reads TGTGCCAGCAGCCCGAAGGACAGGACCGGTGGCTACACCTTC.

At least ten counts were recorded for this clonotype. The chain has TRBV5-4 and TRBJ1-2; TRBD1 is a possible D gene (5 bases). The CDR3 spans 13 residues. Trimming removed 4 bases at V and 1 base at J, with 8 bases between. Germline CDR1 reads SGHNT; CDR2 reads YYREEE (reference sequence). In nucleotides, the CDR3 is TGTGCCAGCAGCCTTGACAGTAACTATGGCTACACCTTC. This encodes CASSLDSNYGYTF.